A single sample gave rise to the 8 T cell receptor beta chains below, sequenced in a study of T cell responses to AZD1222 COVID-19 vaccine. The assay was immunoSEQ multiplex PCR, and TCRdb's table has in-frame clones only and misses some. The data show about 130,000 clones, over 90% seen once. This specimen was peripheral blood, taken on day 0 of AZD1222 vaccination. These TCRs come from an adult in good health.

The chain links TRBV9 to TRBJ2-3; D gene uncertain. Trimming took 0 bases from V and 4 from J, leaving 9 bases between them. This CDR3 region has 14 residues. Germline V gene data show CDR1 as SGDLS and CDR2 as YYNGEE. The CDR3 sequence is CASSVGPAPDTQYF. For the CDR3, the DNA is TGTGCCAGCAGCGTAGGACCCGCTCCAGATACGCAGTATTTT.

This chain uses TRBV28 with TRBJ2-1, with 8 bases aligning to TRBD2. The germline CDR1 and CDR2 sequences are MDHEN and SYDVKM. V shed 5 bases and J 8 bases; nucleotides not matched to a gene: 17. The CDR3 is 17 amino acids. The CDR3 here is CASSDVPSGRAFYEQFF. The CDR3 DNA reads as TGTGCCAGCAGTGACGTTCCTAGCGGGCGGGCCTTCTATGAGCAGTTCTTC.

The chain joins TRBV5-1 to TRBJ2-7, with TRBD2 matching 8 bases. CDR3 length equals 14 residues. V was clipped by 4 bases and J by 6 bases; unmatched bases: 9. Looked up from germline, CDR1 is SGHRS and CDR2 is YFSETQ. The CDR3 loop reads CASSLAGAYVEQYF. The CDR3 DNA reads TGCGCCAGCAGCCTAGCGGGTGCTTACGTCGAGCAGTACTTC. Variable domain in full (rest from reference TRBV5-1 and TRBJ2-7): KAGVTQTPRYLIKTRGQQVTLSCSPISGHRSVSWYQQTPGQGLQFLFEYFSETQRNKGNFPGRFSGRQFSNSRSEMNVSTLELGDSALYLCASSLAGAYVEQYFGPGTRLTVT.

This chain links TRBV7-2 with TRBJ1-4; D is perhaps TRBD1 (6 bases). The CDR3 consists of 15 residues. Deletions cut 5 bases from V and 8 bases from J, with 18 bases between. Germline V CDR1 and CDR2: SGHTA, FQGNSA. As DNA, the CDR3 is TGTGCCAGCAGCCTAGGGGGGACAAGTGGGGAAAAACTGTTTTTT. It codes for CASSLGGTSGEKLFF.

J is TRBJ1-3 and V is TRBV11-2; D is perhaps TRBD1 (5 bases). The CDR3 spans 13 residues. V was pared by 3 bases and J by 8 bases, with 11 bases between. Germline V gene sequence: CDR1 SGHAT, CDR2 FQNNGV. This CDR3 is CASSFNSRDTIYF. The CDR3 bases are TGTGCCAGCAGCTTTAATTCCAGGGACACCATATATTTT.

This chain joins TRBV6-5 and TRBJ1-5, with 7 bases that match TRBD1. Unmatched junction bases numbered 9, after V lost 7 bases and J lost 9 bases. CDR1 is MNHEY and CDR2 is SVGAGI in the germline V gene. The CDR3 sequence is 13 residues long. The DNA for the CDR3 is TGTGCCAGCACTAGGGGGCGGTTAGGGCCCCAGCATTTT. Residues: CASTRGRLGPQHF.

V and J are TRBV7-2 and TRBJ2-1, with 10 bases aligning to TRBD2. V shed 3 bases and J 8 bases; nucleotides not matched to a gene: 4. This CDR3 has 14 amino acids. CDR1 SGHTA and CDR2 FQGNSA come from the germline V gene. For the CDR3, the DNA is TGTGCCAGCAGCTTGCGACTAGCGGGCTATGAGCAGTTCTTC. This codes for CASSLRLAGYEQFF.

The chain links TRBV5-1 to TRBJ2-2; TRBD2 aligns across 8 bases. Germline V gene lookup returns CDR1 SGHRS and CDR2 YFSETQ. Germline trimming cut 4 bases from V and 6 bases from J; bases unmatched to any gene: 11. The CDR3 has 16 amino acids. In nucleotides, the CDR3 is TGCGCCAGCAGCCGCCCCGGGCGGGAGGACCCCGGGGAGCTGTTTTTT. Amino acid sequence: CASSRPGREDPGELFF.